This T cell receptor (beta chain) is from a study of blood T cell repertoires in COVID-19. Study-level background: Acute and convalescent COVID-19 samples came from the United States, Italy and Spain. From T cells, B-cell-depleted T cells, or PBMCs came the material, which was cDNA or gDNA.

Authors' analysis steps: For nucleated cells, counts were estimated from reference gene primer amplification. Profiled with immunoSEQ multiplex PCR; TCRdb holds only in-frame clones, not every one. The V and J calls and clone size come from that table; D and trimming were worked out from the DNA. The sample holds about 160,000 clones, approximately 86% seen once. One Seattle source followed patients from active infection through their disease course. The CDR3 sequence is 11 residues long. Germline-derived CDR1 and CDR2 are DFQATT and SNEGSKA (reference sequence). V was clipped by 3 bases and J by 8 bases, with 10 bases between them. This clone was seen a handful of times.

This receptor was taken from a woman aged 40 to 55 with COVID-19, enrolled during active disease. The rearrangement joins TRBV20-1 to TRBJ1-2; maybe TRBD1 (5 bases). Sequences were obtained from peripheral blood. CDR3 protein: CSASSGVGYTF. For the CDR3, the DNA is TGCAGTGCTAGTTCGGGGGTCGGCTACACCTTC.